Listed here are 2 T cell receptor beta chains from one sample, sequenced in a study of cytomegalovirus exposure and HLA in healthy donors. The PCR used 60 Vbeta and 13 Jbeta primers. Data came from immunoSEQ multiplex PCR; TCRdb stores just in-frame clones and leaves some out. The repertoire holds 80,000 or so clones, under 70% seen once, with around 5.8% in the top ten. Sequenced sample: PBMCs. These receptors were taken from a man younger than 40 in good health and CMV-seropositive.

The chain joins TRBV7-2 to TRBJ2-7, with 7 bases matching TRBD2. This CDR3 spans 15 amino acids. Germline assignment: CDR1 SGHTA and CDR2 FQGNSA. The J segment lost 5 bases and the V segment lost 6 bases, leaving 13 bases of the junction unmatched. The CDR3 spells CASSPWGEGAHEQYF. For the CDR3, the DNA is TGTGCCAGCAGTCCCTGGGGGGAGGGAGCCCACGAGCAGTACTTC.

The chain recombines TRBV15 with TRBJ2-7; D ambiguous. The V gene lost 5 bases and the J gene lost 0 bases, with 14 bases spanning the gap. CDR1 and CDR2 (germline): LNHNV, YYDKDF (reference sequence). CDR3 length equals 15 residues. The DNA for the CDR3 is TGTGCCACCAGCGTGTTACGGCACAGCTCCTACGAGCAGTACTTC. This encodes CATSVLRHSSYEQYF.